Reported below is one T cell receptor (beta chain). This clonotype was seen more than once but under ten times. What this receptor recognizes is not known. Base quality data are lacking; no much larger clone is found one base away. Library construction relied on PCR. DNA from cultured CD4+ T cells underwent TCR sequencing with the Oncomine TCR Beta short-read assay at the Johns Hopkins FTIC core. Genomic DNA was extracted from the cultured CD4+ T cells with the QIAamp micro DNA kit. The Oncomine TCR Beta libraries from cultured CD4+ T cells were pooled using unique dual indexes and then sequenced on an Illumina iSeq 100. As for the authors' bioinformatics: Non-productive sequences were removed, and CDR3s not starting with C, not ending with F or W, or shorter than 7 amino acids were discarded. Antigen-specific clonotypes were identified with the MANAFEST web application by comparing peptide-stimulated wells with reference and other culture wells. For a clone to be called positive, the clone needed an FDR below 0.05, an odds ratio above 5, and a productive frequency above 0.1% in at least two of three replicate wells. Clonotypes that were significantly expanded in both SARS-CoV-2 spike wells and at least one common cold coronavirus spike condition were defined as cross-reactive. CDR3 homology was assessed with Levenshtein distances (stringdist) and unrooted phylogenetic trees (ape) in R version 3.6.1. TCRdb's own reprocessing of the public reads used fastp at Q25 and MiXCR and kept productive beta chains. Each entry merges the rows of one CDR3 protein and shows their most common DNA and genes. The V and J calls come from TCRdb's annotation, not from the publication. For this sample the table gives 17,000 or so distinct CDR3 sequences, of which less than 60% were detected only once. The top ten constitute approximately 4.4% of the sample.

The data stem from a study of vaccination and CD4 T cells after COVID-19 (dated by TCRdb to about 2022). Broadly, across the study: SARS-CoV-2 positivity had been established in the convalescent patients by nasal swab PCR, and mild disease was recorded in roughly 10 of these patients and severe disease in one. Post-COVID blood samples were collected from convalescent patients a median of roughly 100 days after diagnosis, with a range of roughly 35 to 180 days. Post-vaccine blood samples were collected a median of about 66 days after the second vaccine dose, ranging from about 13 to 241 days. For stimulating the cultures, overlapping spike peptide pools were used, derived from SARS-CoV-2 as well as from the common cold coronaviruses HCoV-NL63, HCoV-OC43 and HCoV-229E. Six males and four females were included in the convalescent cohort, with two Hispanic individuals, seven Caucasians, two Asians and one multiracial person represented. The spike-specific CD4+ TCR repertoire was compared before and after mRNA vaccination in approximately ten COVID-19 convalescent patients and a handful of infection-naive healthy vaccine recipients. Control cultures received a CEFX viral epitope pool as the positive control, an HIV-1 Nef peptide pool as the negative control, or no peptide. Participants received two doses of either the Pfizer-BioNTech BNT162b2 vaccine (n=8) or the Moderna mRNA-1273 vaccine (n=2).

The study at large found these results: Relatively few convalescent patients were included in the study, and early timepoints after natural infection were not analyzed. Of the vaccine-specific clones found in convalescent patients, nearly all (304 of 307) were mono-reactive for SARS-CoV-2 spike instead of being cross-reactive with common cold coronaviruses. Among convalescent patients, a median roughly 84% of the SARS-CoV-2-reactive clones seen after vaccination appeared only after vaccination, which suggests priming specific to the vaccine. Although the median number of SARS-CoV-2-reactive clonotypes went up from roughly 19 after infection to around 40 after vaccination, the increase was not significant.

What the treatment or condition label conveys for this sample: roughly 11-day PBMC culture with coronavirus spike peptide pools or control peptides (ViraFEST assay). The ViraFEST assay, used in the study, expanded antigen-specific T cells with peptide pools and then identified the expanded clonotypes through TCR sequencing. The convalescent patients' positive SARS-CoV-2 PCR tests were from March to December 2020, which was before the Alpha, Beta and Delta variants emerged in the United States. PBMCs were cultured at 1.5 million to 2.5 million per well in IMDM supplemented with approximately 5% human AB serum and 8.5 to 10 IU/ml IL-2, with approximately 11 ug/ml peptide pools added. Half of the culture medium was replaced with fresh IL-2-containing medium on days 3 and 7. After 10 days of culture, CD4+ T cells were isolated by negative selection using the EasySep CD4+ T cell isolation kit. Ficoll-Paque Plus gradient centrifugation was used to isolate PBMCs from whole blood, and the isolated PBMCs were then either used fresh or cryopreserved at -140C. Triplicate wells were generally used for each culture condition.

CDR1 and CDR2 were assigned from the germline V gene as SGHNT and YENEEA. Trimming accounts for 5 bases at V and 5 bases at J, while the number of junction bases matched to no gene is 4. From its cysteine to its phenylalanine, the CDR3 spans 13 amino acids. The retained sequence is limited to the CDR3, 39 bases, with the frame set at the first base. The clonotype originates from a human donor who had recovered from COVID-19. Sequenced material: CD4+ T cells from blood, cultured in vitro, taken before SARS-CoV-2 vaccination. The rearranged chain carries TRBV11-3 and TRBJ1-1, with TRBD1 matching 8 junction bases. The CDR3 region reads CASSPTGGTEAFF. The nucleotide sequence is TGTGCCAGCAGCCCAACAGGGGGAACTGAAGCTTTCTTT.